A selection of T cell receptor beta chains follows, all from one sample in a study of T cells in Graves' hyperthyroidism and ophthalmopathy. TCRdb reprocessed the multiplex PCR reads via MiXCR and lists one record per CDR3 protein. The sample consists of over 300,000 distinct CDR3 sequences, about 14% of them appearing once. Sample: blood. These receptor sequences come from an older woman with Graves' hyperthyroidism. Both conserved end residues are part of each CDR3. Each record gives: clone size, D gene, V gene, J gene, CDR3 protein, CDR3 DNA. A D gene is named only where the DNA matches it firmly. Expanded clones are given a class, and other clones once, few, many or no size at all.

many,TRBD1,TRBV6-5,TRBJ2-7,CASSYSRDRVYEQYF,TGTGCCAGCAGTTACTCTCGGGACAGGGTCTACGAGCAGTACTTC
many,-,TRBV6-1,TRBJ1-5,CASSGEWSSNQPQHF,TGTGCCAGCAGTGGAGAATGGTCTAGCAATCAGCCCCAGCATTTT
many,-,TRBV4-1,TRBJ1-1,CASTGANTEAFF,TGCGCCAGCACGGGGGCGAACACTGAAGCTTTCTTT
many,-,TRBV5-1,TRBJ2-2,CASSPIQGAGELFF,TGCGCCAGCAGCCCCATACAGGGTGCCGGGGAGCTGTTTTTT
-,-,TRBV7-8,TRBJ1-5,CASSPRRPGLPQHF,TGTGCCAGCAGCCCCCGAAGACCGGGGCTGCCCCAGCATTTT
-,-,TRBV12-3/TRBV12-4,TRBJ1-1,CASKKAGTGGGMNTEAFF,TGTGCCAGCAAAAAAGCCGGGACGGGGGGCGGAATGAACACTGAAGCTTTCTTT
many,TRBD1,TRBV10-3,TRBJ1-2,CATTGADLYGYTF,TGTGCCACCACAGGGGCGGACCTATATGGCTACACCTTC
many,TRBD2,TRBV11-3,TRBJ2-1,CASSGRERYNEQFF,TGTGCCAGCAGCGGGCGGGAGCGCTACAATGAGCAGTTCTTC
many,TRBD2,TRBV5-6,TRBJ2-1,CASSPLASGEMDNEQFF,TGTGCCAGCAGCCCCTTGGCTAGCGGGGAGATGGACAATGAGCAGTTCTTC
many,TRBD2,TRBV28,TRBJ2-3,CASSLRSGRGTDTQYF,TGTGCCAGCAGTTTGAGGAGCGGGAGGGGTACAGATACGCAGTATTTT
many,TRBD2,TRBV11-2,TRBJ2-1,CASSWRLGLAGEVVYNEQFF,TGTGCCAGCAGCTGGAGGTTGGGCCTAGCGGGAGAAGTGGTCTACAATGAGCAGTTCTTC
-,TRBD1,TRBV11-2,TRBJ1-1,CASSSPGQGSEAFF,TGTGCCAGCAGCTCGCCGGGACAGGGGTCTGAAGCTTTCTTT
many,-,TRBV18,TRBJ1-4,CASSAPAGRGEKLFF,TGTGCCAGCTCGGCGCCGGCGGGACGGGGCGAAAAACTGTTTTTT
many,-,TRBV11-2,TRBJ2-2,CASSPPARDLTGELFF,TGTGCCAGCAGCCCCCCTGCGCGGGACCTCACCGGGGAGCTGTTTTTT
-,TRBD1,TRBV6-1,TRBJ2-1,CASSRDRGNNEQFF,TGTGCCAGCAGTCGGGACAGGGGGAACAATGAGCAGTTCTTC
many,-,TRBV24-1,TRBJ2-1,CATSGGPSSYNEQFF,TGTGCCACCAGTGGCGGGCCCAGCTCCTACAATGAGCAGTTCTTC
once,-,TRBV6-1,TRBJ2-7,CASSAATREQYF,TGTGCCAGCAGTGCCGCCACGCGGGAGCAGTACTTC
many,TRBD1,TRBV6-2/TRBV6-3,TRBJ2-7,CASSRTGGLYEQYF,TGTGCCAGCAGTCGTACAGGGGGTCTATACGAGCAGTACTTC
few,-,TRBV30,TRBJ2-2,CAWSARAGPAGELFF,TGTGCCTGGAGCGCCCGGGCAGGGCCCGCCGGGGAGCTGTTTTTT
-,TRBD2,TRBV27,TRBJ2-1,CASSSRLAGGPRYNEQFF,TGTGCCAGCAGTTCCAGACTAGCGGGAGGGCCGAGATACAATGAGCAGTTCTTC
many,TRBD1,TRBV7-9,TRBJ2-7,CASSAPGTGGHEQYF,TGTGCCAGCAGCGCGCCCGGGACAGGCGGTCACGAGCAGTACTTC
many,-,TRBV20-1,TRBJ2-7,CSALGQGLIEQYF,TGCAGTGCCCTAGGCCAGGGACTTATCGAGCAGTACTTC
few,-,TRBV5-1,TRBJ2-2,CASSLSWLGTGELFF,TGCGCCAGCAGCTTGAGTTGGCTAGGCACCGGGGAGCTGTTTTTT
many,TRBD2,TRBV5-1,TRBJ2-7,CASTLTSGSYEQYF,TGCGCCAGCACCTTGACTAGCGGGAGCTACGAGCAGTACTTC
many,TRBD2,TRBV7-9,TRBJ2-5,CASSLAGLRETQYF,TGTGCCAGCAGCTTAGCGGGACTAAGAGAGACCCAGTACTTC
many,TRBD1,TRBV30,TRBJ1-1,CAWEQGLNTEAFF,TGTGCCTGGGAACAGGGGCTGAACACTGAAGCTTTCTTT
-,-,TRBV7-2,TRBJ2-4,CASGTYMGADKNIQYF,TGTGCCAGCGGCACATATATGGGGGCGGACAAAAACATTCAGTACTTC
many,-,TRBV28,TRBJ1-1,CASQPAHMNTEAFF,TGTGCCAGCCAACCCGCCCACATGAACACTGAAGCTTTCTTT
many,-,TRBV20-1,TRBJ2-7,CSARTRTGSYEQYF,TGCAGTGCGCGTACCCGGACTGGCTCCTACGAGCAGTACTTC
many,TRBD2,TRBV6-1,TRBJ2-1,CASSSGGRAYNEQFF,TGTGCCAGCAGTTCGGGCGGGAGGGCCTACAATGAGCAGTTCTTC
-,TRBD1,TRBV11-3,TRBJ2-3,CASSLSVGTGSADTQYF,TGTGCCAGCAGCCTAAGTGTCGGGACAGGGTCGGCAGATACGCAGTATTTT
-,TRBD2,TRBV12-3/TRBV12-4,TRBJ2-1,CASSSRGLAGEGEQFF,TGTGCCAGCAGTTCCCGGGGACTAGCGGGAGAAGGTGAGCAGTTCTTC
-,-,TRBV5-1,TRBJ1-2,CASSSTSGGYTF,TGCGCCAGCAGCTCCACATCGGGGGGCTACACCTTC
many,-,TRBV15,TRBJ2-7,CATSRGKASYEQYF,TGTGCCACCAGCAGAGGCAAGGCCTCCTACGAGCAGTACTTC